These 18 T cell receptor beta chains share one sample of origin, sequenced in a study of cytomegalovirus exposure and HLA in healthy donors (dated by TCRdb to the late 2010s). To prepare the library, the immunoSEQ multiplex PCR assay was applied. For the multiplex PCR, a mixture combining 60 forward primers for TCR Vbeta segments and 13 reverse primers for TCR Jbeta segments was used. In its TCRdb copy, this immuneACCESS table keeps in-frame sequences only and misses some clones. Where compared with another copy, unresolved V genes explain less than half of these, and the others have no known cause. Here the sample has around 150,000 clones; approximately 80% occur a single time. The ten most abundant clones make up roughly 10% of the sample. The sequencing sample was made of PBMCs. The receptors were gathered from a man aged 18 to 30 in good health and CMV-seropositive.

This sequence joins TRBV4-3 and TRBJ2-4; D gene ambiguous. V lost 2 bases to trimming and J lost 0 bases, with 17 bases between them. The CDR3 consists of 18 residues. Per germline, CDR1 LGHNA and CDR2 YSLEER. The CDR3 coding sequence is TGCGCCAGCAGCCAAAAAATCGTACAGCCCATAGCCAAAAACATTCAGTACTTC. This encodes CASSQKIVQPIAKNIQYF.

V usage is TRBV6-5 and J usage is TRBJ2-7; 9 positions match TRBD1. V lost 2 bases and J lost 1; bases outside the gene matches: 3. Germline V CDR1 and CDR2: MNHEY, SVGAGI. This CDR3 is 15 amino acids long. The CDR3 region has the DNA TGTGCCAGCAGTTACCAGGGACAGGGTTCCTACGAGCAGTACTTC. It encodes CASSYQGQGSYEQYF.

The chain employs TRBV4-1 and TRBJ1-3; the D is unclear. The CDR3 totals 16 residues. CDR1 and CDR2 from the germline V gene are MGHRA and YSYEKL. V shed 1 base and J shed 3 bases, with 13 bases lying between them. The DNA of the CDR3 is TGCGCCAGCAGCCAAGGGGAGTTGGGGTATGGAAACACCATATATTTT. Translating gives CASSQGELGYGNTIYF.

The chain employs TRBV11-3 and TRBJ2-5; TRBD1 matches at 8 bases. The J call may not be correct, given that the DNA end is closer to TRBJ2-7. Looked up from germline, CDR1 is SGHNT and CDR2 is YENEEA. The CDR3 runs to 15 residues. The CDR3 sequence: CASSPRTGSSYEQYF. Written as DNA, the CDR3 is TGTGCCAGCAGCCCAAGGACAGGGAGCTCCTACGAGCAGTACTTC.

The gene calls are TRBV7-3 and TRBJ2-3; TRBD2 agrees at 10 bases. J gave up 3 bases and V 5 bases, and 5 bases lay outside the gene matches. Germline CDR1 reads SGHTA; CDR2 reads FQGTGA. CDR3 length: 15 residues. In DNA form, the CDR3 reads TGTGCCAGCAGCCGAAGCGGGGGGGGTACAGATACGCAGTATTTT. It yields the protein CASSRSGGGTDTQYF. Variable domain in full (rest from reference TRBV7-3 and TRBJ2-3): GAGVSQTPSNKVTEKGKYVELRCDPISGHTALYWYRQSLGQGPEFLIYFQGTGAADDSGLPNDRFFAVRPEGSVSTLKIQRTERGDSAVYLCASSRSGGGTDTQYFGPGTRLTVL.

The CDR3 DNA reads as TGTGCCAGCAGCAGATGGACAGGGGGGATGGAAAAACTGTTTTTT. Protein: CASSRWTGGMEKLFF. V gene TRBV21-1 combines with J gene TRBJ1-4; the DNA was not compared with TRBD1, the D call given in the table. TRBV21-1 represents a pseudogene. The CDR3 runs 15 residues.

The chain couples TRBV5-1 to TRBJ2-7; D remains unclear. Germline CDR1 is SGHRS and CDR2 is YFSETQ. The CDR3 extends over 15 amino acids. V lost 4 bases and J 0 bases, leaving 14 bases between the germline ends. The CDR3 DNA reads TGCGCCAGCAGCCCCCTCGACATTACCTCCTACGAGCAGTACTTC. It specifies CASSPLDITSYEQYF.

The chain couples TRBV7-9 to TRBJ2-3, with 7 nucleotides matching TRBD1. The trim removed 1 base at V and 1 base at J, leaving 8 bases unmatched. The CDR3 runs to 17 residues. Germline CDR1 and CDR2: SEHNR and FQNEAQ (reference sequence). The CDR3 spells CASSLGRGGSGTDTQYF. For the CDR3, the DNA is TGTGCCAGCAGCTTAGGACGAGGGGGCTCTGGCACAGATACGCAGTATTTT.

The chain recombines TRBV5-4 with TRBJ1-1; TRBD1 agrees at 8 bases. After removal of 0 bases from V and 5 bases from J, the junction contained 9 bases not matched to a gene. CDR1 is SGHNT, CDR2 YYREEE, per germline (reference sequence). The CDR3 has 16 amino acids. The CDR3 loop reads CASSLGPNRGRTEAFF. CDR3 coding DNA: TGTGCCAGCAGCTTGGGTCCAAACAGGGGGAGGACTGAAGCTTTCTTT.

The rearrangement uses TRBV28 and TRBJ1-2; the match to TRBD1 covers 9 bases. The ends lost 5 bases at V and 6 bases at J; junction bases unmatched: 16. Germline lookup yields CDR1 MDHEN and CDR2 SYDVKM. This CDR3 contains 17 residues. DNA for the CDR3: TGTGCCAGCAGTCAGGGTGGGACAGGGAGTCGTGTGAATGGCTACACCTTC. It yields the protein CASSQGGTGSRVNGYTF.

The chain combines TRBV5-4 with TRBJ1-2; 9 bases map to TRBD1. The trim removed 4 bases at V and 8 bases at J, leaving 9 bases unmatched. CDR3 length: 14 residues. Germline V gene lookup returns CDR1 SGHNT and CDR2 YYREEE (reference sequence). DNA of the CDR3: TGTGCCAGCAGCCCTGAGGGACAGGGCTTGGGCTACACCTTC. Translated: CASSPEGQGLGYTF.

The V and J genes are TRBV11-2 and TRBJ2-3; 8 bases agree with TRBD2. The CDR3 loop spans 14 amino acids. Germline V gene data show CDR1 as SGHAT and CDR2 as FQNNGV. Trimming at V came to 5 bases and at J to 8 bases, leaving 9 bases not matched to a gene. This chain's CDR3 is CASSLGLVLGTQYF. The CDR3 DNA is TGTGCCAGCAGCCTGGGACTAGTCTTGGGTACGCAGTATTTT.

The chain has TRBV5-4 and TRBJ2-7; 8 bases match TRBD2. The V gene's germline CDR1 is SGHNT and CDR2 YYREEE (reference sequence). V was pared by 4 bases and J by 2 bases, with 5 bases of the junction left unmatched. The length of the CDR3 is 14 residues. The CDR3 loop is CASSPGGLAYEQYF. CDR3 DNA sequence: TGTGCCAGCAGCCCGGGGGGGTTGGCCTACGAGCAGTACTTC.

V gene TRBV19 combines with J gene TRBJ1-4, with 9 bases lining up with TRBD1. Unmatched junction bases numbered 4, after V lost 5 bases and J lost 3 bases. The CDR3 is made up of 15 amino acids. CDR1 is LNHDA, CDR2 SQIVND, per germline (reference sequence). The CDR3 DNA reads TGTGCCAGTAGTCCCAGGACAGGGGCTAATGAAAAACTGTTTTTT. It specifies CASSPRTGANEKLFF.

CDR3 nucleotides: TGCGCCAGCAGCTTGGGAGGTGGGGGCGGCGGGAGACGAGAGACCCAGTACTTC. This translates into CASSLGGGGGGRRETQYF. The rearrangement uses TRBV5-1 and TRBJ2-5, with TRBD2 as a possible D gene (7 bases). Trimming removed 0 bases from V and 4 bases from J, with 22 bases in between. CDR3 length equals 18 residues. The germline V gene encodes CDR1 SGHRS and CDR2 YFSETQ.

The rearrangement uses TRBV6-6 and TRBJ2-5, with 13 bases aligning to TRBD2. CDR3 size: 16 residues. Germline V lookup: CDR1 MNHNY, CDR2 SVGAGI (reference sequence). With V trimmed by 6 bases and J by 0 bases, 4 bases remained unmatched. CDR3 sequence (DNA): TGTGCCAGCAGACGCGGGACTAGCGGGAACCAAGAGACCCAGTACTTC. Translating it yields CASRRGTSGNQETQYF.

V usage is TRBV5-4 and J usage is TRBJ2-7; D is undetermined. The CDR3 totals 14 residues. The germline CDR1 and CDR2 sequences are SGHNT and YYREEE (reference sequence). The V end was cut by 4 bases, the J end by 6 bases, with 17 bases between. In DNA, the CDR3 is TGTGCCAGCAGCGCCACCGAAGCCGCGCGCGAGCAGTACTTC. Amino acids: CASSATEAAREQYF.

V usage is TRBV19 and J usage is TRBJ2-2, with D hard to call. This CDR3 comprises 17 residues. Germline CDR1 is LNHDA and CDR2 is SQIVND (reference sequence). V lost 0 bases to trimming and J lost 0 bases, with 11 bases between them. The CDR3, as DNA: TGTGCCAGTAGTATAGATGCATTACAAGCGAACACCGGGGAGCTGTTTTTT. Translated: CASSIDALQANTGELFF.